Below are 13 T cell receptor beta chains sequenced from a single sample in a study of blood T cell repertoires in COVID-19. Sequencing was performed with immunoSEQ multiplex PCR; in TCRdb, only in-frame clones are kept and a portion is missing. Of 130,000 or so clones listed, about three quarters are singletons. The sample was peripheral blood. All receptors derive from a woman aged 65 to 85 with acute or convalescent COVID-19.

V usage is TRBV7-8 and J usage is TRBJ2-5; 10 bases line up with TRBD2. The junction had 7 bases not matched to a gene; V was cut back by 4 bases and J by 5 bases. This CDR3 comprises 15 residues. Germline V gene sequence: CDR1 SGHVS, CDR2 FQNEAQ. CDR3 in DNA: TGTGCCAGCAGCTCCCCTAGCGGGAGTGGGGAGACCCAGTACTTC. As protein: CASSSPSGSGETQYF.

V is TRBV5-1 and J is TRBJ2-1; 7 nucleotides align to TRBD1. Per the germline V gene, CDR1 is SGHRS and CDR2 is YFSETQ. The trim removed 1 base at V and 2 bases at J, leaving 3 bases unmatched. The length of the CDR3 is 15 residues. Written as DNA, the CDR3 is TGCGCCAGCAGCTTGACAGGGGTGACCTACAATGAGCAGTTCTTC. This translates into CASSLTGVTYNEQFF.

This chain connects TRBV28 to TRBJ2-3; D gene ambiguous. This CDR3 spans 15 amino acids. The V gene's germline CDR1 is MDHEN and CDR2 SYDVKM. Between the trimmed V and J ends, which lost 6 bases and 4 bases, there was a span of 17 bases. The CDR3 loop is CASSAAGLPPDTQYF. The CDR3 DNA reads TGTGCCAGCAGCGCCGCCGGTCTTCCCCCAGATACGCAGTATTTT.

The gene calls are TRBV6-4 and TRBJ2-6, with D uncertain. Germline assignment: CDR1 MRHNA and CDR2 SNTAGT. V lost 4 bases, J lost 0 bases, and 10 bases lay in between. The CDR3 totals 16 residues. The CDR3 sequence is CASSVEASSGANVLTF. The DNA of the CDR3 is TGTGCCAGCAGTGTCGAGGCCAGCTCTGGGGCCAACGTCCTGACTTTC.

On this clone: Relative to the germline gene, one junction end is altered; a read error may explain this. The chain has TRBV5-1 and TRBJ2-3; a weak D match, TRBD2 (5 bases). The CDR3 has 13 amino acids. Germline V CDR1 and CDR2: SGHRS, YFSETQ. The CDR3 DNA reads TGCGCCAGCAGCTTACCTAGCAAAGATACGCAGTATTTT. Translating gives CASSLPSKDTQYF.

This clone was recorded a few times. V usage is TRBV27 and J usage is TRBJ1-4; 9 bases are a match to TRBD1. From germline, CDR1 is MNHEY and CDR2 SMNVEV (reference sequence). V lost 5 bases to trimming and J lost 7 bases; unmatched junction nucleotides: 8. CDR3 length: 15 residues. As DNA, the CDR3 is TGTGCCAGCAGTCCTTACAGGGGGCTATTTGAAAAACTGTTTTTT. The encoded protein is CASSPYRGLFEKLFF. The entire variable domain, with the rest obtained from reference TRBV27 and TRBJ1-4, is as follows: EAQVTQNPRYLITVTGKKLTVTCSQNMNHEYMSWYRQDPGLGLRQIYYSMNVEVTDKGDVPEGYKVSRKEKRNFPLILESPSPNQTSLYFCASSPYRGLFEKLFFGSGTQLSVL.

V and J are TRBV6-5 and TRBJ2-2, with a possible D match to TRBD1 (6 bases). This CDR3 has 16 residues. Trimming removed 2 bases from V and 2 bases from J, with 12 bases in between. The germline CDR1 and CDR2 sequences are MNHEY and SVGAGI. In DNA form, the CDR3 reads TGTGCCAGCAGTTACGGGGGCAGATTAAACACCGGGGAGCTGTTTTTT. Its protein is CASSYGGRLNTGELFF.

The chain joins TRBV28 to TRBJ1-5; D might be TRBD1 (6 bases). The CDR3 sequence is 13 residues long. Per germline, CDR1 MDHEN and CDR2 SYDVKM. The V and J ends lost 3 bases and 4 bases respectively, with 7 bases between them. CDR3 coding DNA: TGTGCCAGCAGTTTCACAGGGAATCAGCCCCAGCATTTT. It specifies CASSFTGNQPQHF.

V usage is TRBV4-1 and J usage is TRBJ2-2, with a tentative D call TRBD1 (5 bases). Trimming cost V 1 base and J 1 base, with 7 bases left between them. Per the germline V gene, CDR1 is MGHRA and CDR2 is YSYEKL. The CDR3 has 15 amino acids. The CDR3 sequence: CASSQGQGNTGELFF. For the CDR3, the DNA is TGCGCCAGCAGCCAAGGTCAGGGGAACACCGGGGAGCTGTTTTTT.

This clone has ten or more counts. The chain carries TRBV28 and TRBJ2-5; D may be TRBD2 (6 bases). In germline, CDR1 is MDHEN, CDR2 SYDVKM. The CDR3 contains 14 residues. V was shortened by 6 bases and J by 5 bases, with 16 bases between the two germline ends. CDR3 protein: CASRSGLRWETQYF. Here the CDR3 DNA reads TGTGCCAGCAGGTCGGGACTCCGGTGGGAGACCCAGTACTTC. Drawing the rest from reference TRBV28 and TRBJ2-5, the complete variable domain is DVKVTQSSRYLVKRTGEKVFLECVQDMDHENMFWYRQDPGLGLRLIYFSYDVKMKEKGDIPEGYSVSREKKERFSLILESASTNQTSMYLCASRSGLRWETQYFGPGTRLLVL.

This clone was observed a handful of times. The chain joins TRBV10-3 to TRBJ1-4; 8 bases fit TRBD1. There are 17 residues in the CDR3. Trimming took 3 bases from V and 0 from J; bases not matched to a gene: 6. The germline V gene has CDR1 ENHRY and CDR2 SYGVKD. The CDR3 here is CAISDSGQGATNEKLFF. The DNA of the CDR3 is TGTGCCATCAGTGACTCCGGACAGGGTGCAACTAATGAAAAACTGTTTTTT.

The J gene is TRBJ2-3, the V gene TRBV12-5; TRBD2 matches 8 bases. Germline CDR1 reads LGHNT; CDR2 reads FRNRAP. The CDR3 runs 15 residues. V was pared by 2 bases and J by 5 bases, with 6 bases of the junction left unmatched. The CDR3 loop is CASGLTGGRVDTQYF. In DNA form, the CDR3 reads TGTGCTAGTGGTTTGACGGGGGGGCGAGTAGATACGCAGTATTTT.

V gene TRBV27 combines with J gene TRBJ1-5; D not certain. Trimming cost V 6 bases and J 6 bases, with 12 bases left between them. Germline V lookup: CDR1 MNHEY, CDR2 SMNVEV (reference sequence). The CDR3 loop spans 13 amino acids. This CDR3 reads CASSPEGAQPQHF. The CDR3 DNA reads TGTGCCAGCAGCCCTGAGGGAGCTCAGCCCCAGCATTTT.